Reported below is one T cell receptor (beta chain). The antigen remains undetermined. The sample is drawn from a study of cytomegalovirus exposure and HLA in healthy donors. Study outcomes and limitations: The authors enumerated 150 to 200 TCR beta chains as linked to cytomegalovirus.

There are 16 residues in the CDR3. Germline assignment: CDR1 MNHEY and CDR2 SMNVEV (reference sequence). V gave up 1 base and J gave up 4 bases; unmatched junction bases: 6. The PCR was carried out with 60 Vbeta primers and 13 Jbeta primers. The assay was immunoSEQ multiplex PCR, and TCRdb's table has in-frame clones only and misses some. The table has some 100,000 clones, 69% seen once. Sequencing input: PBMCs. This TCR was sampled from a woman between 65 and 79 years old in good health and CMV-seropositive. The genes are TRBV27 and TRBJ1-4; the match to TRBD1 covers 7 bases. CDR3 amino acids: CASSLYSTGINEKLFF. The CDR3 region has the DNA TGTGCCAGCAGTTTATACTCGACAGGGATTAATGAAAAACTGTTTTTT.